This T cell receptor (beta chain) was profiled in a study of control samples from healthy donors and cancer patients. The CDR3 covers 19 residues. V shed 1 base, J shed 0 bases, and the junction held 9 bases outside the gene matches. CDR1 is SGHRS and CDR2 is YFSETQ in the germline V gene. This clone was seen only once. Sequencing was performed with immunoSEQ multiplex PCR; in TCRdb, only in-frame clones are kept and a portion is missing. The sample lists about 51,000 clones, roughly 86% seen once, with around two fifths in the top ten. The sequenced sample consisted of PBMCs. This chain links TRBV5-1 with TRBJ2-1; 11 bases are a match to TRBD2. This receptor was obtained from a man aged 50 to 60 with head and neck cancer. The CDR3 reads CASSLRATSGASSYNEQFF. The CDR3 bases are TGCGCCAGCAGCTTGAGGGCGACTAGCGGGGCCAGCTCCTACAATGAGCAGTTCTTC.